These T cell receptor beta chains were read from a single sample in a study of blood T cells in healthy people across ages. TCRdb recomputed calls from the 5' RACE reads with MiXCR, one row per CDR3 protein. In the table there are approximately 820,000 distinct CDR3 sequences, 44% of which are singletons. What was sequenced was blood. These receptors came from a man aged 55 to 69 in good health. Both conserved end residues are part of each CDR3.

j_call v_call cdr3_aa
TRBJ2-5 TRBV7-2 CASSLSRMGGGAIFEQYF
TRBJ2-1 TRBV7-2 CASSLDGGPNEQFF
TRBJ2-1 TRBV5-1 CASRNRGRVSEQFF
TRBJ2-1 TRBV12-3/TRBV12-4 CASSLALYEQFF
TRBJ2-1 TRBV20-1 CSAPPRDRAVNEQFF
TRBJ2-1 TRBV6-5 CASSYSPARSYNEQFF
TRBJ2-1 TRBV9 CASSRGQGANEQFF
. TRBV9 CASGSTGNSYNEQYF
TRBJ1-4 TRBV7-9 CASTPAATNEKLFF
TRBJ2-1 TRBV12-3/TRBV12-4 CASSLKRGSYNEQFF
TRBJ2-5 TRBV4-3 CASSQDRSRETQYF
TRBJ1-4 TRBV20-1 CSAVRDRVNEKLFF
TRBJ1-2 TRBV10-3 CAAKGNTNYGYTF
TRBJ2-1 TRBV6-5 CASSYGQGYNEQFF
TRBJ1-1 TRBV9 CASSFNPLTGNTEAFF
TRBJ2-1 TRBV5-1 CASSLLPLDYNEQFF
TRBJ2-7 TRBV18 CASSPYQGPSYEQYF
TRBJ2-7 TRBV4-1 CASSQGQFYEQYF
TRBJ1-2 TRBV7-2 CASGLSFAGQGHGYTF
TRBJ2-7 TRBV10-3 CAISGDREYYEQYF
TRBJ2-4 TRBV5-5 CASTIGGAAKNIQYF
TRBJ1-2 TRBV2 CAILRGPTNYGYTF
TRBJ2-7 TRBV27 CASSTGTGISYEQYF
TRBJ2-1 TRBV12-3/TRBV12-4 CASRSTGGNEQFF
TRBJ2-1 TRBV9 CASSVGGLAGASEQFF
TRBJ2-4 TRBV7-2 CASSPPSKNIQYF
TRBJ2-7 TRBV3-1 CASSQGDAGQEQYF
TRBJ2-5 TRBV2 CASSTQQGETQYF
. TRBV20-1 CSAGTGTSGGGVKETQYF
TRBJ2-4 TRBV2 CASKAGDKNIQYF
TRBJ1-1 TRBV20-1 CSARTPGEAFF
. TRBV20-1 CSATAGRAQETQYF
TRBJ2-7 TRBV7-2 CASSHTSGGNNEQYF
. TRBV20-1 CSAREAGRQGDIEQYF
TRBJ2-3 TRBV14 CASSQENEDTQYF
TRBJ1-2 TRBV29-1 CSVAMQWSGHTF
TRBJ2-1 TRBV12-3/TRBV12-4 CASSLRRGDFNEQFF
TRBJ2-5 TRBV4-3 CASSLGTSGQETQYF
TRBJ2-1 TRBV27 CASSLTGGRNYNEQFF
TRBJ2-3 TRBV7-3 CASSLGGRVITDTQYF
TRBJ2-5 TRBV7-9 CASSLIQAPGETQYF
TRBJ1-1 TRBV2 CASSPDRGTTEAFF
TRBJ2-7 TRBV6-1 CASSEVGGPTSEQYF
TRBJ2-1 TRBV9 CASSLDRGIINEQFF
TRBJ2-3 TRBV7-2 CSSSLYEDTQYF
TRBJ1-2 TRBV13 CASSPGQGPFKYGYTF
TRBJ2-1 TRBV6-5 CASSYSTRRTGGNNEQFF
TRBJ2-3 TRBV12-3/TRBV12-4 CASTRRAGTDTQYF
TRBJ1-2 TRBV4-2 CASSQVGGQGNYGYTF
TRBJ2-7 TRBV28 CASSRQGATFSYEQYF
TRBJ1-2 TRBV6-5 CASTRGGQGNYGYTF
TRBJ1-5 TRBV2 CASSPGRRSNQPQHF
TRBJ2-7 TRBV5-1 CASSWTGDGYEQYF
TRBJ1-1 TRBV5-1 CASRDGLNTEAFF
TRBJ2-3 TRBV5-1 CASSLDRITSTDAQYF